This T cell receptor (beta chain) was identified in a study of CD8 T cells in ankylosing spondylitis. Points from the study as a whole: Ankylosing spondylitis blood seemed to carry a telltale TCR beta motif made of several highly homologous variants. Disease-linked clones were reportedly significantly enriched in matched ankylosing spondylitis synovial fluid. CD8+ by phenotype, disease-linked clones were relatively rare in peripheral blood.

TCRdb analysed the 5' RACE reads with MiXCR anew, one entry per CDR3 protein. The profile shows 250,000 or so distinct CDR3 sequences, over 9.5% of them singletons. Germline lookup yields CDR1 MNHEY and CDR2 SVGEGT. This CDR3 comprises 18 residues. Unmatched junction bases numbered 14, after V lost 2 bases and J lost 5 bases. There are many counts of this clonotype. Antigen: not known. This chain links TRBV6-2 or TRBV6-3 with TRBJ2-3; 9 nucleotides line up with TRBD2. This sequence was found in a male donor with ankylosing spondylitis or in good health (not recorded which). Sequenced input: blood, either unsorted or a sorted T cell fraction (not recorded which). The CDR3 reads CASSYGVRTSDGRDTQYF. CDR3 nucleotide sequence: TGTGCCAGCAGTTACGGCGTGCGGACTAGCGATGGAAGAGATACGCAGTATTTT.